This TCR beta chain was sequenced during a study of shared clonotypes between healthy human individuals. Looking at the study overall: There were three CD4 naive, three CD4 memory, two CD8 naive and one CD8 memory plates per donor.

Study-level results: Non-shared clonotypes had lower generation probabilities than clonotypes shared by all four sorted-subset donors. An expected dependence of interdonor clonotype sharing on sequencing depth was noted. Of the naive CD4 clonotypes, around 5.2% were shared across a handful of donors.

The assay was immunoSEQ multiplex PCR, and TCRdb's table has in-frame clones only and misses some. The table shows 2 million to 2.5 million clones, with approximately 93% occurring only once. V shed 6 bases and J 3 bases; nucleotides not matched to a gene: 6. Germline CDR1 SEHNR, CDR2 FQNEAQ (reference sequence). This CDR3 is 16 amino acids long. This clone has just a few counts. As yet, its antigen is unknown. Sequenced sample: naive CD4+ T cells from PBMCs. Subset specified: CD45RA+ positively selected. The TCR comes from a man aged 18 to 35 in good health. Some clones in this sample may be carry-over from other donors' samples. V usage is TRBV7-9 and J usage is TRBJ2-1; TRBD2 aligns across 12 bases. The CDR3 reads CASSRRTSGNYNEQFF. CDR3 DNA: TGTGCCAGCAGTCGAAGGACTAGCGGGAACTACAATGAGCAGTTCTTC.